The 19 T cell receptor beta chains presented below share a single source sample, sequenced in a study of blood T cell repertoires in COVID-19. Repertoires were generated with immunoSEQ multiplex PCR, while TCRdb's copy carries only in-frame clones and drops some. The sample shows under 300,000 clones, 70% to 90% of them seen only once. Source material: peripheral blood. Every receptor here comes from a woman under 40 with COVID-19, enrolled during active disease.

The genes are TRBV28 and TRBJ1-5, with D possibly TRBD1 on 6 matching bases. Germline values: CDR1 MDHEN, CDR2 SYDVKM. V lost 1 base to trimming and J lost 0 bases, with 10 bases between them. The CDR3 is 16 amino acids. The CDR3 DNA sequence: TGTGCCAGCAGTTTATTCCGGACAGCTAGCAATCAGCCCCAGCATTTT. This sequence encodes CASSLFRTASNQPQHF.

This clone was observed at least ten times. The rearrangement joins TRBV11-2 to TRBJ1-2; tentative D call: TRBD1 (6 bases). This CDR3 has 16 amino acids. In germline, CDR1 is SGHAT, CDR2 FQNNGV. Trimming shortened V by 0 bases and J by 4 bases, and 15 bases separated the two germline ends. In nucleotides, the CDR3 is TGTGCCAGCAGCTTAGAATGGCAGGGAGGGGGCTATGGCTACACCTTC. It encodes CASSLEWQGGGYGYTF.

This clone was detected only once. This chain links TRBV9 with TRBJ2-7, with D perhaps TRBD2 (5 bases). The CDR3 loop spans 16 amino acids. The germline V gene encodes CDR1 SGDLS and CDR2 YYNGEE. Trimming removed 0 bases at V and 3 bases at J, with 16 bases between. DNA of the CDR3: TGTGCCAGCAGCGTAGCCCACCCCCTAGCAGACTACGAGCAGTACTTC. Its translation is CASSVAHPLADYEQYF.

The sample holds one count of this clone. The chain couples TRBV3-1 (or the pseudogene TRBV3-2) to TRBJ1-1, with D hard to call. Germline-derived CDR1 and CDR2 are LGHDT and YNNKEL (reference sequence). V lost 7 bases and J 0 bases, leaving 12 bases between the germline ends. This CDR3 comprises 14 residues. CDR3 nucleotides: TGTGCCAGCAACCTCGGAGGGCTGAACACTGAAGCTTTCTTT. This codes for CASNLGGLNTEAFF.

The V gene is TRBV5-4, the J gene TRBJ2-1, with 10 bases fitting TRBD2. Germline CDR1 is SGHNT and CDR2 is YYREEE (reference sequence). The V and J ends lost 0 bases and 7 bases, in that order; junction bases with no gene match: 10. The CDR3 extends over 17 amino acids. CDR3: CASSLEGAGGFLNEQFF. In DNA, the CDR3 is TGTGCCAGCAGCTTGGAGGGAGCGGGGGGGTTTTTGAATGAGCAGTTCTTC.

The chain couples TRBV5-1 to TRBJ2-7; 11 nucleotides align to TRBD1. CDR1 is SGHRS and CDR2 is YFSETQ in the germline V gene. CDR3 length: 13 amino acids. The J segment lost 7 bases and the V segment lost 9 bases, leaving 9 bases of the junction unmatched. CDR3 protein: CATSDRGQVEQYF. For the CDR3, the DNA is TGCGCCACTTCGGACAGGGGGCAGGTAGAGCAGTACTTC. Supplemented by reference TRBV5-1 and TRBJ2-7, the full variable domain reads KAGVTQTPRYLIKTRGQQVTLSCSPISGHRSVSWYQQTPGQGLQFLFEYFSETQRNKGNFPGRFSGRQFSNSRSEMNVSTLELGDSALYLCATSDRGQVEQYFGPGTRLTVT.

V is TRBV5-6 and J is TRBJ1-1; a weak D match, TRBD1 (6 bases). CDR3 length equals 15 residues. The V end was cut by 4 bases, the J end by 0 bases, with 13 bases between. Germline CDR1 SGHDT, CDR2 YYEEEE. CDR3 loop: CASSPRGGMNTEAFF. For the CDR3, the DNA is TGTGCCAGCAGCCCCAGGGGTGGTATGAACACTGAAGCTTTCTTT.

This chain connects TRBV9 to TRBJ2-2; possible D gene TRBD1, 5 bases. Germline CDR1 SGDLS, CDR2 YYNGEE. Trimming stripped 6 bases from V and 6 bases from J, with 12 bases between. This CDR3 is 13 amino acids long. The CDR3 protein is CASNIRGAGELFF. DNA for the CDR3: TGTGCCAGCAACATTAGGGGCGCCGGGGAGCTGTTTTTT.

The genes are TRBV3-1 (or the pseudogene TRBV3-2) and TRBJ2-5; a possible D gene is TRBD2 (5 bases). The CDR3 extends over 13 amino acids. Germline CDR1 LGHDT, CDR2 YNNKEL (reference sequence). The ends were cut back, 2 bases at V and 2 bases at J, with 6 bases in the middle. CDR3 nucleotide sequence: TGTGCCAGCAGCCAACTAGCACAAGAGACCCAGTACTTC. Translated, it gives CASSQLAQETQYF.

This chain connects TRBV28 to TRBJ1-5, with 8 bases identical to TRBD1. In germline, CDR1 is MDHEN, CDR2 SYDVKM. This CDR3 spans 16 amino acids. The ends lost 5 bases at V and 2 bases at J; junction bases unmatched: 8. DNA for the CDR3: TGTGCCAGCAGTCCCCGGACAGGGACGGGCAATCAGCCCCAGCATTTT. The encoded protein is CASSPRTGTGNQPQHF.

V gene TRBV5-4 combines with J gene TRBJ1-3; D is ambiguous. V was cut by 3 bases and J by 4 bases, with 8 bases left in between. Germline V gene lookup returns CDR1 SGHNT and CDR2 YYREEE (reference sequence). The CDR3 loop spans 13 amino acids. CDR3 bases: TGTGCCAGCAGCTCTCTACCCGGAAACACCATATATTTT. It codes for CASSSLPGNTIYF.

The rearrangement links TRBV19 to TRBJ2-2; D unclear. Looked up from germline, CDR1 is LNHDA and CDR2 is SQIVND (reference sequence). The CDR3 totals 15 residues. V dropped 4 bases and J dropped 7 bases, with 16 bases sitting between them. The CDR3 region has the DNA TGTGCCAGTAGTACGCAGACCCCAGGTTTCGGGGAGCTGTTTTTT. This encodes CASSTQTPGFGELFF.

This chain links TRBV6-1 with TRBJ1-4, with D possibly matching TRBD1 (6 bases). V was clipped by 4 bases and J by 0 bases, with 9 bases between them. The CDR3 has 15 residues. The V gene's germline CDR1 is MNHNS and CDR2 SASEGT. The CDR3 region is CASSGTVTTNEKLFF. The CDR3 region has the DNA TGTGCCAGCAGTGGGACAGTCACAACTAATGAAAAACTGTTTTTT.

The chain uses TRBV5-6 and TRBJ2-1; possibly TRBD2 for D (5 bases). The CDR3 is 15 amino acids. CDR1 SGHDT and CDR2 YYEEEE come from the germline V gene. The V gene lost 5 bases and the J gene lost 7 bases, with 19 bases spanning the gap. The chain's CDR3 is CASSKEAGPLNEQFF. The CDR3 DNA is TGTGCCAGCAGTAAGGAGGCAGGACCCCTAAATGAGCAGTTCTTC.

The chain recombines TRBV5-1 with TRBJ2-1; maybe TRBD2 (6 bases). CDR1 is SGHRS, CDR2 YFSETQ, per germline. V shed 0 bases and J shed 4 bases, with 8 bases lying between them. CDR3 length: 14 residues. As DNA, the CDR3 is TGCGCCAGCAGCTTGGGAGGAGGGTACAATGAGCAGTTCTTC. It encodes CASSLGGGYNEQFF. Complete variable domain (other parts from reference TRBV5-1 and TRBJ2-1): KAGVTQTPRYLIKTRGQQVTLSCSPISGHRSVSWYQQTPGQGLQFLFEYFSETQRNKGNFPGRFSGRQFSNSRSEMNVSTLELGDSALYLCASSLGGGYNEQFFGPGTRLTVL.

This chain connects TRBV13 to TRBJ2-7; 10 bases agree with TRBD1. J was trimmed by 1 base and V by 0 bases; bases with no gene match: 6. The CDR3 is 17 amino acids. The germline CDR1 and CDR2 sequences are PRHDT and FYEKMQ (reference sequence). The CDR3, as DNA: TGTGCCAGCAGCTTAGGCCCCGGGACAGGGGAATCCTACGAGCAGTACTTC. It is translated as CASSLGPGTGESYEQYF.

This sequence joins TRBV19 and TRBJ2-3, with a tentative D call TRBD1 (5 bases). Germline V CDR1 and CDR2: LNHDA, SQIVND (reference sequence). CDR3 length: 14 amino acids. V was pared by 5 bases and J by 2 bases, with 11 bases between. The CDR3 loop reads CASSRQGPTDTQYF. The CDR3 coding sequence is TGTGCCAGTAGTCGGCAGGGTCCCACAGATACGCAGTATTTT.

The CDR3 loop is CASSPLGGGDTEAFF. DNA for the CDR3: TGTGCCAGCTCACCACTCGGCGGAGGGGACACTGAAGCTTTCTTT. The chain links TRBV18 to TRBJ1-1, with a weak D call TRBD1 (5 bases). This CDR3 spans 15 amino acids. The V and J ends lost 1 base and 3 bases respectively, with 12 bases between them. Per germline, CDR1 KGHSH and CDR2 LQKENI.

V is TRBV7-2 and J is TRBJ2-3, with D possibly being TRBD2 (5 bases). V gave up 2 bases and J gave up 1 base, with 10 bases separating them. The CDR3 extends over 15 amino acids. The germline V gene has CDR1 SGHTA and CDR2 FQGNSA. In nucleotides, the CDR3 is TGTGCCAGCAGCTTATGGAGCGGACGCACAGATACGCAGTATTTT. This gives the protein CASSLWSGRTDTQYF.